Given below is one TCR beta chain in context. This record belongs to a study of OX40 agonist ivuxolimab in advanced cancers. Method: immunoSEQ multiplex PCR; TCRdb's copy keeps in-frame clones and lacks some. The sample lists 45,000 or so clones, 85% to 90% occurring once. Germline lookup yields CDR1 SGHTA and CDR2 FQGTGA. This CDR3 spans 15 amino acids. Trimming shortened V by 1 base and J by 0 bases, and 7 bases separated the two germline ends. The chain couples TRBV7-3 to TRBJ1-3; no definite D call. The material was CD4+ or CD8+ T cells sorted from blood, obtained in a trial of the OX40 agonist ivuxolimab. The sequence came from an adult with an advanced solid tumor such as melanoma, head and neck, liver or kidney cancer. The CDR3 DNA reads as TGTGCCAGCAGCTTAAGTAAAGGCTCTGGAAACACCATATATTTT. Translation gives CASSLSKGSGNTIYF.